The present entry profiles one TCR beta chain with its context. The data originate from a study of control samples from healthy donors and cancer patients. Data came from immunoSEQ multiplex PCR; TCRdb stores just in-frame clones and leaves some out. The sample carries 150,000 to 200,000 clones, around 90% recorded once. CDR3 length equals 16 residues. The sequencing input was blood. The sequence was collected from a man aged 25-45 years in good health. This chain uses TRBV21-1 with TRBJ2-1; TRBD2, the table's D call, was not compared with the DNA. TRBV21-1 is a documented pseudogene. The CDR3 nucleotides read TGTGCCAGCAGCAAACGACAGGCTAGGGGGGGGAATGAGCAGTTCTTC. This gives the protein CASSKRQARGGNEQFF.